The entry below describes one T cell receptor beta chain. Trimming cost V 8 bases and J 10 bases, with 28 bases left between them. Looked up from germline, CDR1 is MNHEY and CDR2 is SMNVEV (reference sequence). This CDR3 is 16 amino acids long. These data are taken from a study of blood T cell repertoires in COVID-19. Across the whole study: Spain, Italy and the United States supplied samples that represented acute and convalescent COVID-19.

Authors' methods: Amplification of reference gene primers provided the estimated nucleated cell counts. Sequencing was performed with immunoSEQ multiplex PCR; in TCRdb, only in-frame clones are kept and a portion is missing. The DNA gave D and trimming, while V, J and clone size come from that table. The sample lists some 400,000 clones; around 90% were seen once. Sample: peripheral blood. The clonotype originates from a young man with active or convalescent COVID-19. This chain joins TRBV27 and TRBJ2-3; tentative D call: TRBD1 (8 bases). This chain's CDR3 is CASPRREDRAPRAQYF. The DNA for the CDR3 is TGTGCCAGCCCCCGCCGGGAGGACAGGGCACCGCGCGCGCAGTATTTT.